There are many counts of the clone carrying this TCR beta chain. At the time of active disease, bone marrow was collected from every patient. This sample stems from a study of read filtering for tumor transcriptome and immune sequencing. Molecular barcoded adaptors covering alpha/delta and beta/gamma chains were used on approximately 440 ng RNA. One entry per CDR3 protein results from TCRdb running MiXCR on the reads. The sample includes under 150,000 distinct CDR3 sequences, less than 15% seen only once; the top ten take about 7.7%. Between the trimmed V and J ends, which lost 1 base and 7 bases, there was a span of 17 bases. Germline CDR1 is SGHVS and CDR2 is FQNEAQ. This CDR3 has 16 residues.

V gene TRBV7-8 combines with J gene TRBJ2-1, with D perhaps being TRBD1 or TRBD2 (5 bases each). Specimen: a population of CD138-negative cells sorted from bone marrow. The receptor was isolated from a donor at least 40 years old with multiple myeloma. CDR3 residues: CASSLDRDGVMNEQFF. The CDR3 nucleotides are TGTGCCAGCAGCTTAGACCGGGACGGGGTCATGAATGAGCAGTTCTTC.